This T cell receptor (beta chain) stems from a study of blood T cell repertoires in COVID-19. Overall study: Acute-phase and convalescent COVID-19 samples originated in the United States, Italy and Spain. In each case, the material was cDNA or gDNA derived from T cells, B-cell-depleted T cells, or PBMCs.

Trimming pared 10 bases from V and 0 bases from J, leaving 12 bases between. The CDR3 is 13 residues long. The germline V gene encodes CDR1 MDHEN and CDR2 SYDVKM. This clone turned up a few times. In the original processing: Reference gene primer amplification in the assay estimated nucleated cell counts. The protocol was immunoSEQ multiplex PCR, while the TCRdb copy is restricted to in-frame clones and leaves out a portion. The DNA gave D and trimming, while V, J and clone size come from that table. This sample has about 210,000 clones; over 70% occur once, and the top ten carry roughly 8.8%. Sequenced input: peripheral blood. The V gene is TRBV28, the J gene TRBJ1-1; D unclear. This receptor was identified in a woman in her forties or fifties with acute or convalescent COVID-19. The CDR3 DNA sequence: TGTGCCATCGTCGCGGGTTTGAACACTGAAGCTTTCTTT. Amino acids: CAIVAGLNTEAFF.